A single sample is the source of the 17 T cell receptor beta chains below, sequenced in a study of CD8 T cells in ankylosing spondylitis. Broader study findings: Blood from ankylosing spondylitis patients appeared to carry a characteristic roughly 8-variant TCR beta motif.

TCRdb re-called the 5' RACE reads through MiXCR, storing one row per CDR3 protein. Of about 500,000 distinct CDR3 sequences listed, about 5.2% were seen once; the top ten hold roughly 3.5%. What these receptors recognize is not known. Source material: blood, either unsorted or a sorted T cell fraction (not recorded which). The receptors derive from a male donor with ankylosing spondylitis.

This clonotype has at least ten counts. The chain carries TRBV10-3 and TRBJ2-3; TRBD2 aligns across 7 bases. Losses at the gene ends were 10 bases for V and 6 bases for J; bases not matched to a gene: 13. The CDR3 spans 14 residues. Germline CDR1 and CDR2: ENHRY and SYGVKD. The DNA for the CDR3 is TGTGCCACCTCTCTGACTAGCCGGGAGGATACGCAGTATTTT. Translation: CATSLTSREDTQYF.

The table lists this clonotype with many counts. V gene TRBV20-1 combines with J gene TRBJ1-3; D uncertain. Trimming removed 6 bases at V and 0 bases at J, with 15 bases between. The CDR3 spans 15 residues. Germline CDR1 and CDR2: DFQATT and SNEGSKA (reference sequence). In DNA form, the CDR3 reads TGCAGTGCCGTTGGAGGCGAAAGCTCTGGAAACACCATATATTTT. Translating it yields CSAVGGESSGNTIYF.

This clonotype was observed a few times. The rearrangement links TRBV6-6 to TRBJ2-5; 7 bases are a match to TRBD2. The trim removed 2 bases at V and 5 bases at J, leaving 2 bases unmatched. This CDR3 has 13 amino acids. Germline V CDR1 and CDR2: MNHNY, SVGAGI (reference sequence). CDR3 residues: CASSYGSGETQYF. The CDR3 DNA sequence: TGTGCCAGCAGTTACGGTAGCGGGGAGACCCAGTACTTC.

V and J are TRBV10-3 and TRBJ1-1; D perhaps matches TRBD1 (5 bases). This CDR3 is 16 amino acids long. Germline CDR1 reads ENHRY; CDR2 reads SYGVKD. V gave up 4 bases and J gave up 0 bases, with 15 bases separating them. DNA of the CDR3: TGTGCCATCAGTGCCTCAGGGCGGGAAATGAACACTGAAGCTTTCTTT. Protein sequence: CAISASGREMNTEAFF.

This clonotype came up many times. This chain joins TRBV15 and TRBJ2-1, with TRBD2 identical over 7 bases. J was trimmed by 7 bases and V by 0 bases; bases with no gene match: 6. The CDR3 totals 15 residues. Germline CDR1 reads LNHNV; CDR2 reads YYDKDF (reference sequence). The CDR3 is CATSRDRAGWNEQFF. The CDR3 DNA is TGTGCCACCAGCAGAGATCGAGCGGGATGGAATGAGCAGTTCTTC.

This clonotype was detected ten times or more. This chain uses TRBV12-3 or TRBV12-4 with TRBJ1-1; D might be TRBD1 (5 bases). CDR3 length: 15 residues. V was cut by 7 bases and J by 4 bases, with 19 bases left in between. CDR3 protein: CASTLGAAGGTEAFF. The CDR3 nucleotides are TGTGCCAGCACCCTAGGGGCCGCCGGGGGCACTGAAGCTTTCTTT.

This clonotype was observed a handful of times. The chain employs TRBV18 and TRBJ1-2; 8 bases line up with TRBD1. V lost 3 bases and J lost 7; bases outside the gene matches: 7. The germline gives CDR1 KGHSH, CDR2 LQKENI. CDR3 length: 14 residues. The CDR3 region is CASSPEGQGGGYTF. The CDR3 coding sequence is TGTGCCAGCTCACCTGAAGGACAGGGAGGTGGCTACACCTTC.

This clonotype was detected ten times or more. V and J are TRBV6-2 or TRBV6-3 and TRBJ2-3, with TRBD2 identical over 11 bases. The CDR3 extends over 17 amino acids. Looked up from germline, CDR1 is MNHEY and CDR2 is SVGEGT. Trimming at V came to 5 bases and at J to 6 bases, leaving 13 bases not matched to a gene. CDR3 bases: TGTGCCAGCAGTCTAACCGGGACTAGCGGACGATTTGATACGCAGTATTTT. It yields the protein CASSLTGTSGRFDTQYF.

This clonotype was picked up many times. The CDR3: CASSYVQGKARNTEAFF. Here the CDR3 DNA reads TGTGCCAGCAGTTATGTCCAGGGTAAGGCTCGGAACACTGAAGCTTTCTTT. The rearrangement joins TRBV6-2 or TRBV6-3 to TRBJ1-1, with D possibly being TRBD1 (5 bases). Trimming removed 3 bases at V and 1 base at J, with 18 bases between. Germline assignment: CDR1 MNHEY and CDR2 SVGEGT. The CDR3 is 17 residues long.

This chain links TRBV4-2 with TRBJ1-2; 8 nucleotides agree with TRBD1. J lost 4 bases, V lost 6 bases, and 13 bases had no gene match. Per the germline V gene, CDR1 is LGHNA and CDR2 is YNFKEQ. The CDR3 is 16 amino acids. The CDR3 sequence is CASSPLQGGSGYGYTF. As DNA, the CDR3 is TGTGCCAGCAGTCCTTTACAGGGGGGGAGTGGCTATGGCTACACCTTC.

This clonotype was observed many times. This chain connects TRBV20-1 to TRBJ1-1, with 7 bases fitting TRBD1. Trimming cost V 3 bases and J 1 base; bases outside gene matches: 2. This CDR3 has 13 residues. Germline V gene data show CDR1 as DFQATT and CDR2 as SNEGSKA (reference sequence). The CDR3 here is CSASQGGNTEAFF. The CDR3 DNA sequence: TGCAGTGCTAGTCAGGGGGGGAACACTGAAGCTTTCTTT.

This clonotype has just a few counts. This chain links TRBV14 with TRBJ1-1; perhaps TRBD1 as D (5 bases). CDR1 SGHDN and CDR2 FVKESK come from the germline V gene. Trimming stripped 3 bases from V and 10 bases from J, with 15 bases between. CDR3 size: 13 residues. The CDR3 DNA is TGTGCCAGCAGCCACGTGACAGCTAATGGAGCTTTCTTT. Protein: CASSHVTANGAFF.

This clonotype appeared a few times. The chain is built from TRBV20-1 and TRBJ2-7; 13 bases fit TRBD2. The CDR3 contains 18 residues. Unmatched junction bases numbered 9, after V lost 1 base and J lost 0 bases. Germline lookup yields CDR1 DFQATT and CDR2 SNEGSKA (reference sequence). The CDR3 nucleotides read TGCAGTGCTAGAGTGGAACTAGCGGGAGGGTTCAGCTCCTACGAGCAGTACTTC. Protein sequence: CSARVELAGGFSSYEQYF.

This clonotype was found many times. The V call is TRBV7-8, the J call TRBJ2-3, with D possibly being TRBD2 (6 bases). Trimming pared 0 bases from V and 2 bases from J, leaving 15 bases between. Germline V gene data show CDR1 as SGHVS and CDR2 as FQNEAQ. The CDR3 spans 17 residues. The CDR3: CASSLARLARDTDTQYF. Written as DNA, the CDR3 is TGTGCCAGCAGCTTAGCGCGGCTAGCGCGGGACACAGATACGCAGTATTTT.

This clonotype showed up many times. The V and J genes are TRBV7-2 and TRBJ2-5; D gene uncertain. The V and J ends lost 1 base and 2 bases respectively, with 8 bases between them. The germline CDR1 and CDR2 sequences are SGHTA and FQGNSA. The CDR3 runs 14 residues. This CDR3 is CASSLVAFQETQYF. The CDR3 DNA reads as TGTGCCAGCAGCTTAGTCGCCTTTCAAGAGACCCAGTACTTC.

The CDR3 spells CSASGGGPYNEQFF. CDR3 in DNA: TGCAGTGCTAGCGGAGGGGGTCCCTACAATGAGCAGTTCTTC. The J gene is TRBJ2-1, the V gene TRBV20-1; either TRBD1 or TRBD2 may supply D (6 bases each). Germline loops: CDR1 DFQATT, CDR2 SNEGSKA (reference sequence). V was clipped by 3 bases and J by 2 bases, with 11 bases between them. The CDR3 is made up of 14 amino acids.

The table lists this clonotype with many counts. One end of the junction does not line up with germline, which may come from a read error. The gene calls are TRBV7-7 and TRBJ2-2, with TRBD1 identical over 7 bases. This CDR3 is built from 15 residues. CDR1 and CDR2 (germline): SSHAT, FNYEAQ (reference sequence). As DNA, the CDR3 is TGTGCTAGCAGCTTGGGACAGTCTAACACCGGGGAGCTGTTTTTT. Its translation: CASSLGQSNTGELFF.